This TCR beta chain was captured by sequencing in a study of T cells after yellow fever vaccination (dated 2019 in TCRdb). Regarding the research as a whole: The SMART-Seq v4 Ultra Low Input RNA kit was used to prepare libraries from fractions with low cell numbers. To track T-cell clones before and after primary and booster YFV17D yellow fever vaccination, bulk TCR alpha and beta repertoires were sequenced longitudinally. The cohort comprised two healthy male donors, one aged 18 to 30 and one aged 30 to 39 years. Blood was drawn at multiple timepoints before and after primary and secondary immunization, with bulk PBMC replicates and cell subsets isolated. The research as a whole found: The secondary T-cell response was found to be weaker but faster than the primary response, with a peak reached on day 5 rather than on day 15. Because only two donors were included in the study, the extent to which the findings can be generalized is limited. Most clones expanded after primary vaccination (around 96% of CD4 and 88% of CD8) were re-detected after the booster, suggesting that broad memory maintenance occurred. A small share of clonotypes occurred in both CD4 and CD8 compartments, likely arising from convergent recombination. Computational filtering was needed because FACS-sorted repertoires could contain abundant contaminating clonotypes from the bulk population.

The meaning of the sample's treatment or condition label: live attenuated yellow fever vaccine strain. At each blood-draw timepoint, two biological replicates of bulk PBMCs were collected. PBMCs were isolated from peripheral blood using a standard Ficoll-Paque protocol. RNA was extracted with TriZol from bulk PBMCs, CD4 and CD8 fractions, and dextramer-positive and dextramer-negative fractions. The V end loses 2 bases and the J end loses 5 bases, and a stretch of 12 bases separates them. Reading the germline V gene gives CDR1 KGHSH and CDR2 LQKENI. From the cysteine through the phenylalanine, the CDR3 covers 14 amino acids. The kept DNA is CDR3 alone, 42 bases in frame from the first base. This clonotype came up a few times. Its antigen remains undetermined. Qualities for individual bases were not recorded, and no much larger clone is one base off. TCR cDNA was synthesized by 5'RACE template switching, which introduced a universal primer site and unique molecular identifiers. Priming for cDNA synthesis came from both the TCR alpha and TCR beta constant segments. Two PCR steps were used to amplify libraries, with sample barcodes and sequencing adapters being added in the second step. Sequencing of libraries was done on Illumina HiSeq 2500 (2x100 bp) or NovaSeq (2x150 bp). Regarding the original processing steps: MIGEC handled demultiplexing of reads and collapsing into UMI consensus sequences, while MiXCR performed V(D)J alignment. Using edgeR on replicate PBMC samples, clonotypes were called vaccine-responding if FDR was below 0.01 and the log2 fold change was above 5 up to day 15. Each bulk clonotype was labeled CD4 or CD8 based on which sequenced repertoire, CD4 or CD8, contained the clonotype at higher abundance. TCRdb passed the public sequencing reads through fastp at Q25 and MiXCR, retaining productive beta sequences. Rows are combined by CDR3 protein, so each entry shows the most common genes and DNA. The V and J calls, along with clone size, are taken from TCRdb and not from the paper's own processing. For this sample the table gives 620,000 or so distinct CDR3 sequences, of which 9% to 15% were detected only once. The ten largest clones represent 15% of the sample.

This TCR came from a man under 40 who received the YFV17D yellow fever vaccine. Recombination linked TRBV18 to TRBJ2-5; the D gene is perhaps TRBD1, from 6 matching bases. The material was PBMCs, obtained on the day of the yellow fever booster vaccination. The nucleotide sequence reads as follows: TGTGCCAGCTCACCAGGGGGCGGATTTGAGACCCAGTACTTC. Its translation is CASSPGGGFETQYF.